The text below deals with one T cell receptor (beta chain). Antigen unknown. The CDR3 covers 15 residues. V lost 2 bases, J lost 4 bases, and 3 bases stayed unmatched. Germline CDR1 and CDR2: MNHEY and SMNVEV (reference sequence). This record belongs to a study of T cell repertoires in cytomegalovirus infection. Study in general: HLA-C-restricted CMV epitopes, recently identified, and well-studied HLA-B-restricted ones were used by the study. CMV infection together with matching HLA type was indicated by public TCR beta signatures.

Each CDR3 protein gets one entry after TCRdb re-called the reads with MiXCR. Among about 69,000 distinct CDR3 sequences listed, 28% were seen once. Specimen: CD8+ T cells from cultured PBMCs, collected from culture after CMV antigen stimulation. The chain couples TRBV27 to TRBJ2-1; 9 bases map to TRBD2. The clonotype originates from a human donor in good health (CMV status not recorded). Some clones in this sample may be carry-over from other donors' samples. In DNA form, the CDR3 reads TGTGCCAGCAGTTTAAAACTAGCGGGTTACAATGAGCAGTTCTTC. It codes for CASSLKLAGYNEQFF.